A single sample gave rise to the 26 T cell receptor beta chains below, sequenced in a study of neurological immune-mediated disorders (dated by TCRdb to about 2019). Library construction relied on 5' RACE. These reads were obtained on an Illumina HiSeq 2500. TCRdb handled the public reads itself, with Q25 trimming in fastp and clone calling in MiXCR, and kept productive beta chains. Every CDR3 protein is listed once, alongside the most common genes and DNA of its rows. This sample gives roughly 60,000 distinct CDR3 sequences in total; around a tenth of them show up just once. The top ten clonotypes cover 9.5% to 15% of the sample. The time point label of this sample denotes: longitudinal time-point 2. The specimen was PBMCs. The receptors were sampled from a man aged 30-40 years in good health.

This clonotype has a count of ten or more. The chain carries TRBV9 and TRBJ1-1; D might be TRBD1 (5 bases). V lost 4 bases to trimming and J lost 5 bases, with 9 bases between them. CDR1 SGDLS and CDR2 YYNGEE come from the germline V gene. This CDR3 spans 12 amino acids. DNA for the CDR3: TGTGCCAGCAGCAGGGGCTTAACTGAAGCTTTCTTT. Amino acids: CASSRGLTEAFF. Variable domain in full (rest from reference TRBV9 and TRBJ1-1): DSGVTQTPKHLITATGQRVTLRCSPRSGDLSVYWYQQSLDQGLQFLIQYYNGEERAKGNILERFSAQQFPDLHSELNLSSLELGDSALYFCASSRGLTEAFFGQGTRLTVV.

As concerns this clonotype: Possible read error: a much larger clone is one base away. This sequence joins TRBV29-1 and TRBJ1-1, with D hard to call. This CDR3 is built from 11 residues. Trimming shortened V by 6 bases and J by 11 bases, and 16 bases separated the two germline ends. Germline CDR1 and CDR2: SQVTM and ANQGSEA. The chain's CDR3 is CSVNSGLPAFF. The CDR3 DNA follows: TGCAGCGTAAATTCAGGTCTCCCCGCTTTCTTT.

This clonotype showed up many times. The V call is TRBV12-3 or TRBV12-4, the J call TRBJ1-5; D gene ambiguous. Trimming took 1 base from V and 7 from J, leaving 5 bases between them. CDR3 length: 12 amino acids. The CDR3 sequence is CASSLGEQPQHF. The CDR3 nucleotides read TGTGCCAGCAGTTTAGGAGAGCAGCCCCAGCATTTT.

The J gene is TRBJ2-5, the V gene TRBV12-3 or TRBV12-4, with TRBD2 matching over 13 bases. This CDR3 has 16 residues. Unmatched junction bases numbered 0, after V lost 0 bases and J lost 2 bases. CDR3 region: CASSLAGLAGQETQYF. CDR3 bases: TGTGCCAGCAGTTTAGCGGGACTAGCGGGACAAGAGACCCAGTACTTC.

This clonotype was seen ten or more times. The chain is built from TRBV29-1 and TRBJ2-1; D may match TRBD1 or TRBD2 (5 bases each). V was cut by 8 bases and J by 3 bases, with 17 bases left in between. The CDR3 consists of 14 residues. Germline V lookup: CDR1 SQVTM, CDR2 ANQGSEA. The CDR3: CSSTGKGIYNEQFF. DNA for the CDR3: TGCAGCTCCACCGGGAAGGGGATCTACAATGAGCAGTTCTTC.

Judged by abundance, this clonotype is medium-sized. The gene calls are TRBV20-1 and TRBJ1-1, with no clear D. The V gene lost 2 bases and the J gene lost 0 bases, with 7 bases spanning the gap. The CDR3 spans 13 residues. The germline V gene encodes CDR1 DFQATT and CDR2 SNEGSKA (reference sequence). CDR3 amino acids: CSARLPMNTEAFF. CDR3 in DNA: TGCAGTGCTAGATTGCCAATGAACACTGAAGCTTTCTTT.

This clonotype was detected ten times or more. J is TRBJ1-1 and V is TRBV7-9; D unclear. Looked up from germline, CDR1 is SEHNR and CDR2 is FQNEAQ (reference sequence). The CDR3 is made up of 14 amino acids. With 3 bases removed from V and 7 bases from J, the gap between germline ends came to 15 bases. The CDR3 spells CASSFSSGPYEAFF. CDR3 coding DNA: TGTGCCAGCAGCTTCTCATCGGGCCCGTATGAAGCTTTCTTT.

This clonotype was seen at least ten times. The rearrangement joins TRBV28 to TRBJ2-7; possibly TRBD1 for D (6 bases). Germline V gives CDR1 MDHEN, CDR2 SYDVKM. Trimming left V 8 bases short and J 3 bases short, with 14 bases between. The CDR3 is 13 amino acids. Here the CDR3 DNA reads TGTGCCAGCGCAACAGGGAGAATCTACGAGCAGTACTTC. Protein sequence: CASATGRIYEQYF.

This clonotype was recorded at least ten times. This sequence joins TRBV27 and TRBJ2-1; 7 positions match TRBD2. Germline CDR1 reads MNHEY; CDR2 reads SMNVEV (reference sequence). This CDR3 has 14 amino acids. V gave up 4 bases and J gave up 5 bases; unmatched junction bases: 5. As DNA, the CDR3 is TGTGCCAGCAGTTGGGGGGGGGTCGACAATGAGCAGTTCTTC. This gives the protein CASSWGGVDNEQFF.

This clonotype was picked up many times. The J gene is TRBJ1-2, the V gene TRBV28; D ambiguous. This CDR3 has 16 amino acids. Trimming stripped 7 bases from V and 5 bases from J, with 23 bases between. The V gene's germline CDR1 is MDHEN and CDR2 SYDVKM. The CDR3 loop reads CASTEPFGEDKYGYTF. CDR3 bases: TGTGCCAGCACCGAACCCTTCGGGGAAGACAAGTATGGCTACACCTTC.

This clonotype was counted many times. The rearrangement links TRBV29-1 to TRBJ2-1; 7 positions agree with TRBD2. The V segment lost 4 bases and the J segment 6 bases; nucleotides outside the gene matches: 0. The CDR3 is 11 amino acids. Germline loops: CDR1 SQVTM, CDR2 ANQGSEA. The CDR3 bases are TGCAGCGTTGGGACTAGCAATGAGCAGTTCTTC. Amino acids: CSVGTSNEQFF.

This clonotype was seen at least ten times. This sequence joins TRBV7-2 and TRBJ2-1; perhaps TRBD1 as D (5 bases). From germline, CDR1 is SGHTA and CDR2 FQGNSA. The ends were cut back, 3 bases at V and 9 bases at J, with 12 bases in the middle. The CDR3 has 13 amino acids. The CDR3 loop is CASSFPQGTEQFF. The CDR3 DNA follows: TGTGCCAGCAGCTTCCCCCAGGGTACTGAGCAGTTCTTC.

This clonotype was observed at least ten times. The chain joins TRBV25-1 to TRBJ2-7, with D hard to call. Deletions cut 6 bases from V and 3 bases from J, with 18 bases between. The CDR3 covers 15 residues. Germline-derived CDR1 and CDR2 are MGHDK and SYGVNS. This chain's CDR3 is CASSSSGQSLYEQYF. The CDR3 DNA sequence: TGTGCCAGCAGCAGTTCGGGCCAGAGCCTCTACGAGCAGTACTTC.

This chain links TRBV28 with TRBJ2-3; 8 bases agree with TRBD2. In germline, CDR1 is MDHEN, CDR2 SYDVKM. The CDR3 contains 16 residues. V was pared by 4 bases and J by 4 bases, with 10 bases of the junction left unmatched. In nucleotides, the CDR3 is TGTGCCAGCAGTTCTAGGGCGGGAGGACACTCAGATACGCAGTATTTT. The encoded protein is CASSSRAGGHSDTQYF.

This clonotype showed up many times. V is TRBV10-3 and J is TRBJ2-3, with TRBD2 matching over 8 bases. The CDR3 runs to 15 residues. V dropped 2 bases and J dropped 3; count of bases not matched to a gene: 4. Germline V gene lookup returns CDR1 ENHRY and CDR2 SYGVKD. CDR3 coding DNA: TGTGCCATCAGTGAGACGCGGGAGGATACAGATACGCAGTATTTT. Encoded protein: CAISETREDTDTQYF.

This clonotype came up many times. The rearrangement links TRBV7-3 to TRBJ2-3; 8 nucleotides match TRBD2. The CDR3 length is 17 residues. Trimming at V came to 0 bases and at J to 5 bases, leaving 10 bases not matched to a gene. Germline V gives CDR1 SGHTA, CDR2 FQGTGA. The CDR3 region has the DNA TGTGCCAGCAGCTTAACGTATTCCGGGAGGGCCCTAGATACGCAGTATTTT. Amino acid sequence: CASSLTYSGRALDTQYF.

This clonotype showed up just a few times. V is TRBV7-6 and J is TRBJ2-1, with a possible D match to TRBD2 (5 bases). Germline CDR1 is SGHVS and CDR2 is FNYEAQ. This CDR3 has 13 residues. V gave up 5 bases and J gave up 10 bases, with 15 bases separating them. As DNA, the CDR3 is TGTGCCAGCAGCACCCAATCAAGGAGGGAGCAGTTCTTC. Residues: CASSTQSRREQFF.

At least ten counts were recorded for this clonotype. The chain recombines TRBV5-1 with TRBJ2-2, with D possibly matching TRBD1 (6 bases). CDR1 SGHRS and CDR2 YFSETQ come from the germline V gene. Trimming stripped 6 bases from V and 0 bases from J, with 12 bases between. The CDR3 is 15 amino acids. The DNA for the CDR3 is TGCGCCAGCAATGGGGGCTACGCGAACACCGGGGAGCTGTTTTTT. This translates into CASNGGYANTGELFF.

This clonotype was observed a handful of times. J is TRBJ1-5 and V is TRBV20-1, with no clear D. V was cut by 3 bases and J by 0 bases, with 12 bases left in between. From germline, CDR1 is DFQATT and CDR2 SNEGSKA (reference sequence). This CDR3 contains 15 residues. CDR3 sequence (DNA): TGCAGTGCTAGGTTTCCGGGTTATAGCAATCAGCCCCAGCATTTT. It codes for CSARFPGYSNQPQHF.

This clonotype was observed at least ten times. The V gene is TRBV6-1, the J gene TRBJ2-1; D is unclear. Germline-derived CDR1 and CDR2 are MNHNS and SASEGT. Trimming took 3 bases from V and 10 from J, leaving 13 bases between them. CDR3 size: 13 residues. The CDR3 here is CASSDNRFGEQFF. DNA of the CDR3: TGTGCCAGCAGTGATAACAGATTTGGGGAGCAGTTCTTC.

This clonotype has at least ten counts. The chain employs TRBV9 and TRBJ1-2; tentative D call: TRBD1 (5 bases). Trimming took 1 base from V and 7 from J, leaving 11 bases between them. Germline CDR1 is SGDLS and CDR2 is YYNGEE. The CDR3 runs 13 residues. CDR3 in amino acids: CASSVTPGAGYTF. In DNA form, the CDR3 reads TGTGCCAGCAGCGTAACGCCTGGGGCTGGCTACACCTTC.

This clonotype was recorded many times. The chain is built from TRBV6-5 and TRBJ2-5; D unresolved. Trimming stripped 6 bases from V and 2 bases from J, with 10 bases between. The CDR3 covers 13 residues. CDR1 is MNHEY, CDR2 SVGAGI, per germline. DNA for the CDR3: TGTGCCAGCAGAATCGTGGAACAAGAGACCCAGTACTTC. Protein sequence: CASRIVEQETQYF.

As for this clonotype: A much larger clone differs by one base, so this may be a read error. The CDR3 region is CASSFGQAEETQYF. As DNA, the CDR3 is TGTGCCAGCAGTTTTGGACAGGCTGAGGAGACCCAGTACTTC. The chain uses TRBV28 and TRBJ2-5; 7 nucleotides line up with TRBD1. The germline V gene encodes CDR1 MDHEN and CDR2 SYDVKM. This CDR3 has 14 amino acids. Trimming removed 3 bases from V and 5 bases from J; junction bases left unmatched: 6.

This clonotype was counted many times. V and J are TRBV28 and TRBJ2-2; TRBD1 matches 9 bases. V lost 7 bases, J lost 7 bases, and 7 bases stayed unmatched. Germline values: CDR1 MDHEN, CDR2 SYDVKM. The CDR3 totals 14 residues. CDR3 sequence reads: CASTQGASRGELFF. DNA of the CDR3: TGTGCCAGCACACAGGGGGCGTCTCGCGGGGAGCTGTTTTTT.

This clonotype was seen repeatedly, ten times or more. The chain couples TRBV12-3 or TRBV12-4 to TRBJ1-1; unclear D gene. Trimming took 6 bases from V and 0 from J, leaving 8 bases between them. The CDR3 is 13 amino acids. As DNA, the CDR3 is TGTGCCAGCAGCACAAAGGTGAACACTGAAGCTTTCTTT. Protein product: CASSTKVNTEAFF.

This clonotype appeared many times. The chain joins TRBV4-1 to TRBJ2-7; 7 positions agree with TRBD1. Germline CDR1 and CDR2: MGHRA and YSYEKL. Trimming removed 1 base from V and 0 bases from J; junction bases left unmatched: 3. This CDR3 spans 15 amino acids. The CDR3: CASSQVRQGSYEQYF. The DNA for the CDR3 is TGCGCCAGCAGCCAAGTTCGACAGGGCTCCTACGAGCAGTACTTC.